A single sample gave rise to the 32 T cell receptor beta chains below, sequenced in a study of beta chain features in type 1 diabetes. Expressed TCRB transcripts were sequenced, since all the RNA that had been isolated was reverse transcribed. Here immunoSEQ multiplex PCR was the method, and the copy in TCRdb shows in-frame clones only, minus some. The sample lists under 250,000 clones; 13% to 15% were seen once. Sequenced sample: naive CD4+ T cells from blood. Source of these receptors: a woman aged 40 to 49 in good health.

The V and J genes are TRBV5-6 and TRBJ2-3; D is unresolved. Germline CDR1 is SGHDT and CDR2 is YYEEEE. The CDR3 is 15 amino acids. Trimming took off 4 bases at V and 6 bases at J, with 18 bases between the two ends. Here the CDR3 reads CASSSPYPAVDTQYF. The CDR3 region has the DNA TGTGCCAGCAGCAGCCCCTACCCCGCCGTCGATACGCAGTATTTT.

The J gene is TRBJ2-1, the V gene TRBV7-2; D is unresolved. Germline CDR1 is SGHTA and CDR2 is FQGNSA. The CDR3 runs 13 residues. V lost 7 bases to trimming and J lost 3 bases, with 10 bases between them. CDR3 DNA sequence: TGTGCCAGCACCTTTACGGGCTACAATGAGCAGTTCTTC. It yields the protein CASTFTGYNEQFF.

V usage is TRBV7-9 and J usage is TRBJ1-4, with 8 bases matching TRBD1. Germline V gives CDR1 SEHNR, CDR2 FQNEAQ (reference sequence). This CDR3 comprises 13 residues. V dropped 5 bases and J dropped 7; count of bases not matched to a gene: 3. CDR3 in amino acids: CASSTGGSEKLFF. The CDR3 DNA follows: TGTGCCAGCAGCACAGGGGGAAGTGAAAAACTGTTTTTT.

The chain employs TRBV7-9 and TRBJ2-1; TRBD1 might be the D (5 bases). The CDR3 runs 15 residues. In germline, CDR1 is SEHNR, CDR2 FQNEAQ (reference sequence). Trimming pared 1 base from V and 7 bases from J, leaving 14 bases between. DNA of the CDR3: TGTGCCAGCAGCTTAGTTCGGCAGGGCAGGAATGAGCAGTTCTTC. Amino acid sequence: CASSLVRQGRNEQFF. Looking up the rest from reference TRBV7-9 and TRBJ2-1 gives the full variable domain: DTGVSQNPRHKITKRGQNVTFRCDPISEHNRLYWYRQTLGQGPEFLTYFQNEAQLEKSRLLSDRFSAERPKGSFSTLEIQRTEQGDSAMYLCASSLVRQGRNEQFFGPGTRLTVL.

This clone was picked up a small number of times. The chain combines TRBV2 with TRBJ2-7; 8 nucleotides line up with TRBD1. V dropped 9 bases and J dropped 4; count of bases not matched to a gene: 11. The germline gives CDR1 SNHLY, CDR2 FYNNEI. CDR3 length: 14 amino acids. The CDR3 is CASSIGTGTYEQYF. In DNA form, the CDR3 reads TGTGCCAGTTCGATTGGGACAGGCACATACGAGCAGTACTTC.

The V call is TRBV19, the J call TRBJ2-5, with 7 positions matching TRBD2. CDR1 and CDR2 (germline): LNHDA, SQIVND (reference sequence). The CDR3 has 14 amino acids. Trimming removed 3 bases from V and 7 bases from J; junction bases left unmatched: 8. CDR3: CASSMTPLAVTQYF. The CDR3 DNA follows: TGTGCCAGTAGTATGACTCCCCTAGCGGTGACCCAGTACTTC.

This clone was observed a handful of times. The CDR3 DNA sequence: TGTGCCAGCAGCTTAGACAACGAGCAGTACTTC. Its translation is CASSLDNEQYF. The chain joins TRBV7-2 to TRBJ2-7; D gene ambiguous. The V end was cut by 1 base, the J end by 5 bases, with 3 bases between. The CDR3 sequence is 11 residues long. Germline V lookup: CDR1 SGHTA, CDR2 FQGNSA. The whole variable domain, remainder taken from reference TRBV7-2 and TRBJ2-7, is GAGVSQSPSNKVTEKGKDVELRCDPISGHTALYWYRQSLGQGLEFLIYFQGNSAPDKSGLPSDRFSAERTGGSVSTLTIQRTQQEDSAVYLCASSLDNEQYFGPGTRLTVT.

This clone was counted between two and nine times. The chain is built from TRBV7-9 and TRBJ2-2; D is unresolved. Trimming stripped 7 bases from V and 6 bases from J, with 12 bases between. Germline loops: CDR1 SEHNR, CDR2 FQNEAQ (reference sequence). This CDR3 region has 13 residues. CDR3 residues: CASTIEVAGELFF. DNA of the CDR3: TGTGCCAGCACGATCGAGGTTGCCGGGGAGCTGTTTTTT.

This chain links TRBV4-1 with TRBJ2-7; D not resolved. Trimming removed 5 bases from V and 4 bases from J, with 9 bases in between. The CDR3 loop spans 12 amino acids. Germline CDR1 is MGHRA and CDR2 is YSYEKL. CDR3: CASSETPYEQYF. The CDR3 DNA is TGCGCCAGCAGCGAGACACCGTACGAGCAGTACTTC.

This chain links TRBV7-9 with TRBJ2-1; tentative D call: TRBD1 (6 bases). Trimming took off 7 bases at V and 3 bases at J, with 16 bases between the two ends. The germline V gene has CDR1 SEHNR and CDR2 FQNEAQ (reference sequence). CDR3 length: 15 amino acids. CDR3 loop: CASNPLRQDYNEQFF. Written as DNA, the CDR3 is TGTGCCAGCAACCCCCTCAGACAGGACTACAATGAGCAGTTCTTC.

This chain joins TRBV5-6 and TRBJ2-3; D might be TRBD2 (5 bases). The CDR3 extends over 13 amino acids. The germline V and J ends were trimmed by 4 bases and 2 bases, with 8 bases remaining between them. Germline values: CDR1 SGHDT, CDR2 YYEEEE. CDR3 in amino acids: CASSQRITDTQYF. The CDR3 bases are TGTGCCAGCAGCCAGCGGATCACAGATACGCAGTATTTT.

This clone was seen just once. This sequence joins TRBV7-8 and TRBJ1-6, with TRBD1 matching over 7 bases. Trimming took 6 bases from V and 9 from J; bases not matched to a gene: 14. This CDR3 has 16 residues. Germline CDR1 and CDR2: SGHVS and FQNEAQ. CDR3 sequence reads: CASSYNQQGMGSPLHF. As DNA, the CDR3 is TGTGCCAGCAGTTACAACCAACAGGGGATGGGTTCACCCCTCCACTTT.

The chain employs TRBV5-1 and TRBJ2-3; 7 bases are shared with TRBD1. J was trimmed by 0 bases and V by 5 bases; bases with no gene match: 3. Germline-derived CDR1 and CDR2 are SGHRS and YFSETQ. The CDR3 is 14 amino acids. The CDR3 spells CASRTGPSTDTQYF. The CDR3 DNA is TGCGCCAGCAGGACAGGGCCCAGCACAGATACGCAGTATTTT.

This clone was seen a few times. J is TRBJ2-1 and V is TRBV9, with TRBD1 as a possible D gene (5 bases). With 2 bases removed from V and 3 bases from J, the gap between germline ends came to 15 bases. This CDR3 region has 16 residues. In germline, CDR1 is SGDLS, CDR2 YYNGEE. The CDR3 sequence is CASSVSWQGGYNEQFF. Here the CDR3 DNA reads TGTGCCAGCAGCGTCAGTTGGCAGGGCGGCTACAATGAGCAGTTCTTC. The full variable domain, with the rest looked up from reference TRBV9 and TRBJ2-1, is DSGVTQTPKHLITATGQRVTLRCSPRSGDLSVYWYQQSLDQGLQFLIQYYNGEERAKGNILERFSAQQFPDLHSELNLSSLELGDSALYFCASSVSWQGGYNEQFFGPGTRLTVL.

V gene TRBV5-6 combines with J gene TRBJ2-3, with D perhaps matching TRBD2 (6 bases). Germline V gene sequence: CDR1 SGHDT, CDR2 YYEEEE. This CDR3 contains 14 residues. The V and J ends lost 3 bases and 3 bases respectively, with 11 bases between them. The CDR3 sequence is CASSSGLFTDTQYF. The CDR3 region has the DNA TGTGCCAGCAGCTCGGGACTCTTTACAGATACGCAGTATTTT.

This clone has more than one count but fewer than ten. As DNA, the CDR3 is TGTGCCAGCAGCGTAGGAGCCGGGATGAACACTGAAGCTTTCTTT. This sequence encodes CASSVGAGMNTEAFF. The gene calls are TRBV7-9 and TRBJ1-1; no reliable D call. The length of the CDR3 is 15 residues. Germline CDR1 is SEHNR and CDR2 is FQNEAQ (reference sequence). V lost 5 bases and J 0 bases, leaving 13 bases between the germline ends. Full variable domain (remainder filled in from reference TRBV7-9 and TRBJ1-1): DTGVSQNPRHKITKRGQNVTFRCDPISEHNRLYWYRQTLGQGPEFLTYFQNEAQLEKSRLLSDRFSAERPKGSFSTLEIQRTEQGDSAMYLCASSVGAGMNTEAFFGQGTRLTVV.

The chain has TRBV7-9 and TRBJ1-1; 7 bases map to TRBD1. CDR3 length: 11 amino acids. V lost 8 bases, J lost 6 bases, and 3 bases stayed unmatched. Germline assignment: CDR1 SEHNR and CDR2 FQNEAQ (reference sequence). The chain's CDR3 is CASAGGPEAFF. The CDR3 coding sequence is TGTGCCAGCGCAGGGGGTCCTGAAGCTTTCTTT.

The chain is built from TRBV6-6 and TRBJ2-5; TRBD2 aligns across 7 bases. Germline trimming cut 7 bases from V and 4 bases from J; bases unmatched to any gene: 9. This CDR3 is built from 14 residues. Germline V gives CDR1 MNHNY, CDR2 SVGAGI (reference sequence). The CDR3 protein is CASTTQGGSETQYF. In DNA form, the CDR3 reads TGTGCCAGCACGACGCAGGGAGGGTCAGAGACCCAGTACTTC.

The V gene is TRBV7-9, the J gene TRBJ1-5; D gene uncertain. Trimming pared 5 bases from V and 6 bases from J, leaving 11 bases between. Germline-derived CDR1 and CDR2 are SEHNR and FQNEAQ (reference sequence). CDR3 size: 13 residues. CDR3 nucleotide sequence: TGTGCCAGCAGCACCGCCGGGTTTCAGCCCCAGCATTTT. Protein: CASSTAGFQPQHF.

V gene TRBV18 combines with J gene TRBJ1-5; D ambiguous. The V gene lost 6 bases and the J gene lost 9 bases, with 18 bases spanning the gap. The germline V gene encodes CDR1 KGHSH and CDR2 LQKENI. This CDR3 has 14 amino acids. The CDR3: CASSPNTLGRPQHF. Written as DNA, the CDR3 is TGTGCCAGCTCCCCTAACACCCTCGGGAGGCCCCAGCATTTT.

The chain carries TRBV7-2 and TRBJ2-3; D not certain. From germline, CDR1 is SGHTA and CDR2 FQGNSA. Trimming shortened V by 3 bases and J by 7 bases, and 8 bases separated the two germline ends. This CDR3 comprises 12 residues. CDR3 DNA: TGTGCCAGCAGCTTTGGCAGAAATACGCAGTATTTT. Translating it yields CASSFGRNTQYF.

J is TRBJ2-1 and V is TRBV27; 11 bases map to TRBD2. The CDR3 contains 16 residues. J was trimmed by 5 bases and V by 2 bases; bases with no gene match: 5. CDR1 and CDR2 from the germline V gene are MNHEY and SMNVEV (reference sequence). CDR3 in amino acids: CASSLRLAGGNNEQFF. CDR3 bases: TGTGCCAGCAGTTTACGGCTAGCGGGGGGAAACAATGAGCAGTTCTTC.

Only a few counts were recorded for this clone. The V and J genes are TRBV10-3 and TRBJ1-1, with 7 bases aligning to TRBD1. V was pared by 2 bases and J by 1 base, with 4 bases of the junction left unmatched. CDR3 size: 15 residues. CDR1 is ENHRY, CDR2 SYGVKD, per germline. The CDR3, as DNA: TGTGCCATCAGTGAGGAGGGGGCCCCGAACACTGAAGCTTTCTTT. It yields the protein CAISEEGAPNTEAFF.

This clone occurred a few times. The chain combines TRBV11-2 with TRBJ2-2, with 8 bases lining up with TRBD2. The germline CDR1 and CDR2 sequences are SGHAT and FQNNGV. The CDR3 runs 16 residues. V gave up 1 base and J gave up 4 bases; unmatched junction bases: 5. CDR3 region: CASSLASLAGTGELFF. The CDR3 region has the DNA TGTGCCAGCAGCTTAGCCTCCCTAGCGGGCACCGGGGAGCTGTTTTTT.

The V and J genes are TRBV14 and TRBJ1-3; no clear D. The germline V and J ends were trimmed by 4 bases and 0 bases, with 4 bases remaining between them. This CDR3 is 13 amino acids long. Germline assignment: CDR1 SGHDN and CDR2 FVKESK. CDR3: CASSPHSGNTIYF. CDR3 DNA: TGTGCCAGCAGCCCCCACTCTGGAAACACCATATATTTT.

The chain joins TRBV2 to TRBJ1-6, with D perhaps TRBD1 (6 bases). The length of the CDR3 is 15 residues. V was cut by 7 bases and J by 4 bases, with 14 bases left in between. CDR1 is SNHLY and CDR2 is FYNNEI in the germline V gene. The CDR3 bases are TGTGCCAGCACCTTACAGGGAACTTATAATTCACCCCTCCACTTT. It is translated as CASTLQGTYNSPLHF.

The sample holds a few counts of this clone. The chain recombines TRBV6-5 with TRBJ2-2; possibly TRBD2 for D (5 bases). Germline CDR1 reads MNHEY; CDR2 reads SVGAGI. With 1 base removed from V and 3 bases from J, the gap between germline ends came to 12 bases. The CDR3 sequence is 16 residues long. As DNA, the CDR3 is TGTGCCAGCAGTTACTTTCTGGGGAGAGACACCGGGGAGCTGTTTTTT. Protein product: CASSYFLGRDTGELFF.

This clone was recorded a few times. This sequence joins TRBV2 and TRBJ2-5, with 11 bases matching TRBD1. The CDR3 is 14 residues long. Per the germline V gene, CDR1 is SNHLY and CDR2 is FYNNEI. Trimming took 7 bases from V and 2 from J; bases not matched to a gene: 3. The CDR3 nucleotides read TGTGCCAGCACCAGGGACAGGGGGCAAGAGACCCAGTACTTC. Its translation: CASTRDRGQETQYF.

The CDR3 loop is CASSYARETQYF. The CDR3 DNA is TGTGCCAGCAGTTACGCCCGGGAGACCCAGTACTTC. This rearrangement joins TRBV6-6 to TRBJ2-5; D remains unclear. The CDR3 spans 12 residues. Germline CDR1 and CDR2: MNHNY and SVGAGI (reference sequence). V dropped 2 bases and J dropped 5 bases, with 6 bases sitting between them.

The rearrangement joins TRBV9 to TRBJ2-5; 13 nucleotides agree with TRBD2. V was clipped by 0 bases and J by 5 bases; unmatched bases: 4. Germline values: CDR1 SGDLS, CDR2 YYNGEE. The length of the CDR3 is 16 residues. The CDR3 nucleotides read TGTGCCAGCAGCGTAGGGACTAGCGGGGGTTCTGAGACCCAGTACTTC. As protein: CASSVGTSGGSETQYF.

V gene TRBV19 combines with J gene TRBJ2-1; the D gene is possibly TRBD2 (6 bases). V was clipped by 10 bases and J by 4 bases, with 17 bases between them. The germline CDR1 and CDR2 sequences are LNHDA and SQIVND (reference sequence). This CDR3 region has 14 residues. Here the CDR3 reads CATRPGLPYNEQFF. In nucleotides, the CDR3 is TGTGCCACCAGACCGGGACTCCCATACAATGAGCAGTTCTTC.

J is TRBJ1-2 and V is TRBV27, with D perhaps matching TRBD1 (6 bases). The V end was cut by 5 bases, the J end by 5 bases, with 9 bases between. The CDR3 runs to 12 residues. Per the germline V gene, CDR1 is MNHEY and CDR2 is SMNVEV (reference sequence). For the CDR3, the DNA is TGTGCCAGCAGTCCTACAGGGTATGGCTACACCTTC. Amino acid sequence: CASSPTGYGYTF.